Shown below are 17 T cell receptor beta chains from a single sample sequenced in a study of T-cell memory formation after mild COVID-19 (dated by TCRdb to about 2021). The library relied on 5' RACE. The instrument given in TCRdb is Illumina NovaSeq 6000. TCRdb took the public reads, trimmed them with fastp at Q25, ran MiXCR for clone calling and kept in-frame beta chains. Identical CDR3 protein sequences are pooled into one entry, listed with their most common genes and DNA. This sample holds 110,000 to 150,000 distinct CDR3 sequences; approximately 25% were observed only once. The ten largest make up approximately 25% of the sample. Sequencing was done on a sample of PBMCs or a T cell subset sorted from them (not recorded which). These receptors were obtained from an adult woman who had mild COVID-19 (a few samples of this study predate the infection). The sample titles of this study are shuffled in the database, so cell type and time point are left out; the donor was told from shared clones.

This clonotype was seen a handful of times. The rearrangement uses TRBV2 and TRBJ1-1; 7 bases are a match to TRBD1. The CDR3 loop spans 15 amino acids. Germline-derived CDR1 and CDR2 are SNHLY and FYNNEI. Trimming cost V 6 bases and J 6 bases; bases outside gene matches: 13. DNA of the CDR3: TGTGCCAGCAGAGGGGACAGCTCATTGTGGGCTGAAGCTTTCTTT. Residues: CASRGDSSLWAEAFF.

This clonotype showed up just a few times. The rearrangement links TRBV9 to TRBJ1-1; the D gene is possibly TRBD1 (5 bases). The CDR3 loop spans 12 amino acids. With 5 bases removed from V and 5 bases from J, the gap between germline ends came to 10 bases. Per the germline V gene, CDR1 is SGDLS and CDR2 is YYNGEE. DNA for the CDR3: TGTGCCAGCAGGGGACTACGGACTGAAGCTTTCTTT. Protein: CASRGLRTEAFF.

The chain combines TRBV12-3 or TRBV12-4 with TRBJ1-2; a possible D gene is TRBD1 (6 bases). The CDR3 consists of 11 residues. V was shortened by 3 bases and J by 14 bases, with 13 bases between the two germline ends. CDR3 protein: CASSLMDSFTF. The CDR3 DNA follows: TGTGCCAGCAGTTTGATGGACAGCTTTACCTTC.

This sequence joins TRBV6-5 and TRBJ1-2; D remains unclear. Germline values: CDR1 MNHEY, CDR2 SVGAGI. The CDR3 covers 11 residues. V was cut by 8 bases and J by 4 bases, with 8 bases left in between. CDR3 sequence reads: CASQDSYGYTF. In nucleotides, the CDR3 is TGTGCCAGCCAGGATTCCTATGGCTACACCTTC.

Only a few counts were recorded for this clonotype. The chain couples TRBV27 to TRBJ2-5; D unresolved. Trimming took 6 bases from V and 9 from J, leaving 20 bases between them. CDR3 length: 14 amino acids. The V gene's germline CDR1 is MNHEY and CDR2 SMNVEV (reference sequence). The CDR3 DNA reads as TGTGCCAGCAGCCCCATCGCACCCGGACGGGCCCAGTACTTC. Protein sequence: CASSPIAPGRAQYF.

Note on this clonotype: A read error may produce the germline difference seen at one junction end. This rearrangement joins TRBV7-9 to TRBJ2-1, with 8 bases identical to TRBD2. Germline loops: CDR1 SEHNR, CDR2 FQNEAQ (reference sequence). The CDR3 consists of 15 residues. The CDR3 loop reads CARSLGVAGIIEQFF. The CDR3 DNA is TGTGCCAGAAGCTTAGGGGTAGCGGGAATTATTGAGCAGTTCTTC.

The chain recombines TRBV29-1 with TRBJ1-4; TRBD1 is a possible D gene (5 bases). Trimming pared 7 bases from V and 10 bases from J, leaving 22 bases between. The CDR3 has 14 amino acids. The germline V gene has CDR1 SQVTM and CDR2 ANQGSEA. The CDR3 bases are TGCAGCGCTCAGGGTGAGAGCATGGGGCCAAAACTGTTTTTT. Protein: CSAQGESMGPKLFF.

This clonotype was seen only a few times. The chain recombines TRBV7-6 with TRBJ2-2; D remains unclear. The CDR3 spans 15 residues. Between the trimmed V and J ends, which lost 7 bases and 0 bases, there was a span of 12 bases. CDR1 and CDR2 from the germline V gene are SGHVS and FNYEAQ. The CDR3 sequence: CASTTGAANTGELFF. CDR3 nucleotides: TGTGCCAGCACCACCGGCGCTGCGAACACCGGGGAGCTGTTTTTT.

This clonotype was seen a few times. V gene TRBV12-3 or TRBV12-4 combines with J gene TRBJ2-7, with unresolved D. Trimming took off 5 bases at V and 3 bases at J, with 14 bases between the two ends. The CDR3 totals 14 residues. The CDR3 loop is CASSPTYDGYEQYF. CDR3 in DNA: TGTGCCAGCAGTCCTACCTACGACGGCTACGAGCAGTACTTC.

This clonotype was recorded a few times. This chain joins TRBV27 and TRBJ2-7; 8 nucleotides match TRBD1. Trimming took 5 bases from V and 3 from J; bases not matched to a gene: 9. This CDR3 is built from 15 residues. Germline CDR1 is MNHEY and CDR2 is SMNVEV (reference sequence). The DNA of the CDR3 is TGTGCCAGCAGTAGACAGGGGAGTGGGTACTACGAGCAGTACTTC. This encodes CASSRQGSGYYEQYF.

The rearrangement links TRBV27 to TRBJ1-6; TRBD1 matches at 9 bases. Germline V gives CDR1 MNHEY, CDR2 SMNVEV (reference sequence). The CDR3 runs 15 residues. The V gene end was trimmed by 6 bases and the J gene end by 9 bases; junction bases not matched to a gene: 9. CDR3 sequence reads: CASSHGTGWGSPLHF. In DNA, the CDR3 is TGTGCCAGCAGCCATGGGACAGGGTGGGGTTCACCCCTCCACTTT.

The chain employs TRBV13 and TRBJ1-4; D gene unclear. Germline CDR1 is PRHDT and CDR2 is FYEKMQ (reference sequence). Trimming shortened V by 5 bases and J by 8 bases, and 15 bases separated the two germline ends. The CDR3 covers 14 residues. DNA for the CDR3: TGTGCCAGCAGCCTGTCCGGGCCGCGGGAAAAACTGTTTTTT. Its translation: CASSLSGPREKLFF.

V and J are TRBV20-1 and TRBJ2-1; 7 nucleotides line up with TRBD2. Germline V gene sequence: CDR1 DFQATT, CDR2 SNEGSKA (reference sequence). V gave up 1 base and J gave up 3 bases; unmatched junction bases: 6. The CDR3 extends over 15 amino acids. CDR3 loop: CSARGARENYNEQFF. The CDR3 DNA is TGCAGTGCTAGAGGGGCGCGGGAGAACTACAATGAGCAGTTCTTC.

This clonotype showed up just a few times. The J gene is TRBJ2-4, the V gene TRBV4-2; a possible D gene is TRBD1 (6 bases). The CDR3 spans 17 residues. Germline lookup yields CDR1 LGHNA and CDR2 YNFKEQ. Deletions cut 1 base from V and 0 bases from J, with 13 bases between. The CDR3 sequence: CASSQVLGGIAKNIQYF. CDR3 nucleotides: TGTGCCAGCAGCCAAGTTTTAGGGGGAATAGCCAAAAACATTCAGTACTTC.

This clonotype showed up just a few times. The chain has TRBV12-3 or TRBV12-4 and TRBJ1-5; D is undetermined. The V end lost 6 bases, the J end lost 5 bases, and 11 bases lay between the germline ends. CDR3 length equals 13 residues. The CDR3 spells CASSPSPYQPQHF. DNA for the CDR3: TGTGCCAGCAGCCCCTCGCCTTATCAGCCCCAGCATTTT.

This clonotype was counted a few times. The genes are TRBV7-9 and TRBJ2-1, with 9 positions matching TRBD2. CDR1 is SEHNR, CDR2 FQNEAQ, per germline (reference sequence). The CDR3 sequence is 15 residues long. Trimming cost V 5 bases and J 7 bases; bases outside gene matches: 9. The CDR3 nucleotides read TGTGCCAGCAGCGGGGGACTAGCTTGGGGAAATGAGCAGTTCTTC. Translating it yields CASSGGLAWGNEQFF.

This clonotype was found a few times. The chain has TRBV5-6 and TRBJ2-1; D is ambiguous. Germline assignment: CDR1 SGHDT and CDR2 YYEEEE. Trimming removed 2 bases from V and 5 bases from J, with 11 bases in between. This CDR3 has 14 residues. Here the CDR3 reads CASSFGQDHNEQFF. CDR3 nucleotides: TGTGCCAGCAGCTTCGGGCAGGACCACAATGAGCAGTTCTTC.